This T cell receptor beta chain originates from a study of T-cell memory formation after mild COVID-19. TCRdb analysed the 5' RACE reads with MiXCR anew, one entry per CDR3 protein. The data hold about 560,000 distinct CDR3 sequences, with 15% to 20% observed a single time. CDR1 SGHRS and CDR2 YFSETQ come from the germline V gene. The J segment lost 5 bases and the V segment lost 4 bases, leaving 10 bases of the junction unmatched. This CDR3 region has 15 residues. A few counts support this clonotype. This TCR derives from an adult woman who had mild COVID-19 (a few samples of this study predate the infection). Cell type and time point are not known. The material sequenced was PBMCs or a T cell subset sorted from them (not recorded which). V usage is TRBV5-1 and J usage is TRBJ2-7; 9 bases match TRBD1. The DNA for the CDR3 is TGCGCCAGCAGCAGAAGGACAGGGGCGGTGGACGAGCAGTACTTC. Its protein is CASSRRTGAVDEQYF.